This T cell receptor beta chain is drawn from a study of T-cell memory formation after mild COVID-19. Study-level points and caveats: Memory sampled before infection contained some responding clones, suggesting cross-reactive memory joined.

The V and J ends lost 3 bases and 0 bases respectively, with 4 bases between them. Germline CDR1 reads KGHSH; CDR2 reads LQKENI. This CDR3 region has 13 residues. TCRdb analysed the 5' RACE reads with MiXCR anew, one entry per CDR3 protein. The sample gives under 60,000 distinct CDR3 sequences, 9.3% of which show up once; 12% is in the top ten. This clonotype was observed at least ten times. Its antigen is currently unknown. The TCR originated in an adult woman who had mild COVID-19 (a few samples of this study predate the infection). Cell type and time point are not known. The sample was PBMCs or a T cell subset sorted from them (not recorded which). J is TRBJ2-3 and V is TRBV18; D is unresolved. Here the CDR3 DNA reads TGTGCCAGCTCACCGACTAGCACAGATACGCAGTATTTT. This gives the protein CASSPTSTDTQYF.